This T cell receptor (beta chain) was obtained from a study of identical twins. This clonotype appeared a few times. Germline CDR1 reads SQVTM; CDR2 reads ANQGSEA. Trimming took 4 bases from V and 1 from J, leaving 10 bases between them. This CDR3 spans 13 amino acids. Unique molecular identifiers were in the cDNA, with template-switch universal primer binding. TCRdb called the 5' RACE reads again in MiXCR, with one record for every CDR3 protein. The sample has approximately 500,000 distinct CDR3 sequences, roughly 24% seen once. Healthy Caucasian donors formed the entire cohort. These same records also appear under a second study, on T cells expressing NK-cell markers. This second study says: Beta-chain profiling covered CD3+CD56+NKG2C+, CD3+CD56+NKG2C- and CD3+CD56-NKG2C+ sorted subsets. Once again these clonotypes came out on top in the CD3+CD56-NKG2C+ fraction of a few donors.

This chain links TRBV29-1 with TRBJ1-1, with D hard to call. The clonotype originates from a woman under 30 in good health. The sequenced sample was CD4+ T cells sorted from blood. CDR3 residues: CSVGVSQNTEAFF. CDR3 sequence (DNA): TGCAGCGTTGGAGTATCGCAGAACACTGAAGCTTTCTTT. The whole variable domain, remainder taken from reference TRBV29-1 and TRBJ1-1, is SAVISQKPSRDICQRGTSLTIQCQVDSQVTMMFWYRQQPGQSLTLIATANQGSEATYESGFVIDKFPISRPNLTFSTLTVSNMSPEDSSIYLCSVGVSQNTEAFFGQGTRLTVV.